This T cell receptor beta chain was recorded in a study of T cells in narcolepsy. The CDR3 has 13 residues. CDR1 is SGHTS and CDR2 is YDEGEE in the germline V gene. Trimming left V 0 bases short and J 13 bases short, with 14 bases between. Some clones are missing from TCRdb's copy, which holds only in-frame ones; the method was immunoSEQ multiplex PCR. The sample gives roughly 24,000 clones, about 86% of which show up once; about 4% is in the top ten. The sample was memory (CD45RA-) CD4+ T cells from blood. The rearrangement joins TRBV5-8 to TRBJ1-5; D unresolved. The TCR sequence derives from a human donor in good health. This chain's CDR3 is CASSLGAMAVQHF. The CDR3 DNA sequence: TGTGCCAGCAGCTTGGGGGCCATGGCTGTACAGCATTTT.